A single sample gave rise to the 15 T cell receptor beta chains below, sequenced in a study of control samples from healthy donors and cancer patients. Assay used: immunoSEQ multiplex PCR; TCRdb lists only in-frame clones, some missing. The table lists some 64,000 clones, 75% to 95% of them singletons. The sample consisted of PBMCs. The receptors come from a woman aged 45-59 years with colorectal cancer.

The CDR3 reads CASSGEQRDGYTF. The DNA for the CDR3 is TGTGCCAGCAGCGGGGAACAGCGGGACGGCTACACCTTC. The V and J genes are TRBV2 and TRBJ1-2; maybe TRBD1 (5 bases). Germline values: CDR1 SNHLY, CDR2 FYNNEI. V was pared by 6 bases and J by 8 bases, with 16 bases between. The CDR3 sequence is 13 residues long.

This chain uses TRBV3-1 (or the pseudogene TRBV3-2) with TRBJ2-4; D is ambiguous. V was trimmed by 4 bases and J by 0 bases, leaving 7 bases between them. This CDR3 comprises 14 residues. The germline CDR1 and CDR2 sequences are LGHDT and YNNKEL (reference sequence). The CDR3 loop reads CASSPIKAKNIQYF. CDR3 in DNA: TGTGCCAGCAGCCCTATTAAAGCCAAAAACATTCAGTACTTC.

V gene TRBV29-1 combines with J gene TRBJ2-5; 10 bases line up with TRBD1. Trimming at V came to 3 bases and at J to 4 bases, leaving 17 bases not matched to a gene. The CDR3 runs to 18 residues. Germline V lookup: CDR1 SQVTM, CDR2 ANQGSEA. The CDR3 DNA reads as TGCAGCGTTGAGGCGGGACAGGGGACCCTCGGACTCCGAGAGACCCAGTACTTC. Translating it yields CSVEAGQGTLGLRETQYF.

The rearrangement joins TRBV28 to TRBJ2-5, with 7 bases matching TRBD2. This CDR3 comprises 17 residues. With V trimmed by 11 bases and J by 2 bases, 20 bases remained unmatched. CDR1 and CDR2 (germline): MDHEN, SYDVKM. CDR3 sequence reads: CAGGSGQNPEYQETQYF. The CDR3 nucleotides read TGTGCCGGCGGTAGCGGGCAAAACCCAGAGTATCAAGAGACCCAGTACTTC.

The CDR3 loop is CASSLGENPDTQYF. The CDR3, as DNA: TGTGCCAGCAGCTTAGGGGAAAACCCAGATACGCAGTATTTT. The chain couples TRBV7-8 to TRBJ2-3; D uncertain. Trimming removed 1 base from V and 4 bases from J, with 9 bases in between. Germline V CDR1 and CDR2: SGHVS, FQNEAQ. This CDR3 contains 14 residues.

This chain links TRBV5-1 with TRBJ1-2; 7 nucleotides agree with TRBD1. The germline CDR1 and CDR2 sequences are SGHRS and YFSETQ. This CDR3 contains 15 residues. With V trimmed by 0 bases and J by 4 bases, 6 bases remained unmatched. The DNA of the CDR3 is TGCGCCAGCAGCTTGGAGGGGGCGCGGGGCTATGGCTACACCTTC. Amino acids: CASSLEGARGYGYTF.

In nucleotides, the CDR3 is TGTGCCATAGGGGACGGAGGGATGAGCTCCTACGAGCAGTACTTC. Translated, it gives CAIGDGGMSSYEQYF. The chain links TRBV10-3 to TRBJ2-7; D perhaps matches TRBD2 (6 bases). The V and J ends lost 9 bases and 0 bases respectively, with 18 bases between them. Looked up from germline, CDR1 is ENHRY and CDR2 is SYGVKD. The length of the CDR3 is 15 residues.

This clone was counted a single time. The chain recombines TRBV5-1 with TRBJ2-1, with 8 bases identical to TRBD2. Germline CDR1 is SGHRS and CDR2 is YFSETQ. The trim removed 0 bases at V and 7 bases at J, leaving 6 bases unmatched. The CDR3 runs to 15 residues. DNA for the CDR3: TGCGCCAGCAGCTTGGACGGGAGGGCCGGTAATGAGCAGTTCTTC. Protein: CASSLDGRAGNEQFF.

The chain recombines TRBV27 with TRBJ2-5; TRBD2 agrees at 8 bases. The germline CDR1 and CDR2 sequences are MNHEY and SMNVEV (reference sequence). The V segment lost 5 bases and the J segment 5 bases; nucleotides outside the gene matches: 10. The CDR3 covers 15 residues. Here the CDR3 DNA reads TGTGCCAGCAGTCCCGGCGGGGGGCAATGGGAGACCCAGTACTTC. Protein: CASSPGGGQWETQYF.

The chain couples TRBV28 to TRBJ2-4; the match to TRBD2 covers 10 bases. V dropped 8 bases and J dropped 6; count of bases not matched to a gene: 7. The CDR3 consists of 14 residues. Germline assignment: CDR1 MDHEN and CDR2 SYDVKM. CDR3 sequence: CASRIAGGINIQYF. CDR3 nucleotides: TGTGCCAGCCGTATAGCGGGAGGTATAAACATTCAGTACTTC.

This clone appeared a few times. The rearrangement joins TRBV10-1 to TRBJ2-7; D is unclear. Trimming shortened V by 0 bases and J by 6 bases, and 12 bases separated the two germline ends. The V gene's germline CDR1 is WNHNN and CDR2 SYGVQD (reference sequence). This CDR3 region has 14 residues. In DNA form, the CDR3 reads TGCGCCAGCAGTGAGTCGGTTCCCCCCAGCGAGCAGTACTTC. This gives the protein CASSESVPPSEQYF.

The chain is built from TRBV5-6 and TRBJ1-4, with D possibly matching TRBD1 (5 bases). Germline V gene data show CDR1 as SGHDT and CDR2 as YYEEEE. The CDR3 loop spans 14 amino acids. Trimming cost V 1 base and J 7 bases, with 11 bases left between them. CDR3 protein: CASSLLGRREKLFF. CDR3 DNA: TGTGCCAGCAGCTTGTTGGGGCGCCGTGAAAAACTGTTTTTT.

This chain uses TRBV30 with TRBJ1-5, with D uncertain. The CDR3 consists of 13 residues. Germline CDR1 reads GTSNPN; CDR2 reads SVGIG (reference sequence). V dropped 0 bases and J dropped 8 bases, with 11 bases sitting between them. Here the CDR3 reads CAWSVMDWEPQHF. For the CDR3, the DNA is TGTGCCTGGAGTGTTATGGATTGGGAGCCCCAGCATTTT.

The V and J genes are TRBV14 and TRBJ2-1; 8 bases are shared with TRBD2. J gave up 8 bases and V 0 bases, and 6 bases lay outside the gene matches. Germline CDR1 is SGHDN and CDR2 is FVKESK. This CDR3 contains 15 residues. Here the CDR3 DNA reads TGTGCCAGCAGCCAAGAAGGGCCGGGAGGGCATGAGCAGTTCTTC. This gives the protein CASSQEGPGGHEQFF.

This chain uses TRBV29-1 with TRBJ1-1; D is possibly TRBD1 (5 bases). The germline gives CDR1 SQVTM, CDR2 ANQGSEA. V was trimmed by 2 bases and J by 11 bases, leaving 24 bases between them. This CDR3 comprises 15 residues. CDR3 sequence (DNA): TGCAGCGTTGAAAAGTTGGATAGGCAGGGAGTAGGCGCTTTCTTT. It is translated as CSVEKLDRQGVGAFF.